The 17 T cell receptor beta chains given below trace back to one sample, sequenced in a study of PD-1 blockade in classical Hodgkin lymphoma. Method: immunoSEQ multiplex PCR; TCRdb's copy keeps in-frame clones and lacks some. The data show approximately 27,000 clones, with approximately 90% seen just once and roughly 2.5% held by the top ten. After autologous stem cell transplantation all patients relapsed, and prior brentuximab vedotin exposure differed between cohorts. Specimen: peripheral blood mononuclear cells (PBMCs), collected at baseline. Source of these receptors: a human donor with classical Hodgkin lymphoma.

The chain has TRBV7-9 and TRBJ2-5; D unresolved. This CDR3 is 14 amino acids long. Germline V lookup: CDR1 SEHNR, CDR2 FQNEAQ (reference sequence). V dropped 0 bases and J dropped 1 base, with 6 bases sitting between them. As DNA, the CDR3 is TGTGCCAGCAGCTTAGCAGGTACCCAAGAGACCCAGTACTTC. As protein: CASSLAGTQETQYF.

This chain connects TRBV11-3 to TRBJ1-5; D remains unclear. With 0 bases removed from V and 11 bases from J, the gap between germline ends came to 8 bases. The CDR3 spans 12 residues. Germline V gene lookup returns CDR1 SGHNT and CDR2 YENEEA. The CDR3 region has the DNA TGTGCCAGCAGCTTAGATCCCCCCTCCCAGCATTTT. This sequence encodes CASSLDPPSQHF. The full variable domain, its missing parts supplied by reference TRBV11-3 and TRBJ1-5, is EAGVVQSPRYKIIEKKQPVAFWCNPISGHNTLYWYLQNLGQGPELLIRYENEEAVDDSQLPKDRFSAERLKGVDSTLKIQPAELGDSAVYLCASSLDPPSQHFGDGTRLSIL.

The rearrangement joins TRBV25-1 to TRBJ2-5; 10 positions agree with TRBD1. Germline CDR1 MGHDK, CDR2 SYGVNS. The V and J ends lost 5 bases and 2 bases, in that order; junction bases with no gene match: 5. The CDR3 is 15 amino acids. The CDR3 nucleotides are TGTGCCAGCAGTAGCCGGGACAGGGGACAAGAGACCCAGTACTTC. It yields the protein CASSSRDRGQETQYF.

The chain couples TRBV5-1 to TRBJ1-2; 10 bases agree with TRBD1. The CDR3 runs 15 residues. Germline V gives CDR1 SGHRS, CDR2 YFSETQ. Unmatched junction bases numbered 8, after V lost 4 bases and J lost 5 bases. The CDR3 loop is CASSLETGGEYGYTF. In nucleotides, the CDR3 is TGCGCCAGCAGCCTGGAGACAGGGGGCGAGTATGGCTACACCTTC.

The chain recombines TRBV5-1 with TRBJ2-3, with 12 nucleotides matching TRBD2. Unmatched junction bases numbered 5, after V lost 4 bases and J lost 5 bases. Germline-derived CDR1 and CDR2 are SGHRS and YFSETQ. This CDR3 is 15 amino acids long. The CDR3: CASSTLAGGQDTQYF. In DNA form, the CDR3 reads TGCGCCAGCAGCACCCTAGCGGGGGGGCAAGATACGCAGTATTTT. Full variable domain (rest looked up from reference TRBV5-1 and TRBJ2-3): KAGVTQTPRYLIKTRGQQVTLSCSPISGHRSVSWYQQTPGQGLQFLFEYFSETQRNKGNFPGRFSGRQFSNSRSEMNVSTLELGDSALYLCASSTLAGGQDTQYFGPGTRLTVL.

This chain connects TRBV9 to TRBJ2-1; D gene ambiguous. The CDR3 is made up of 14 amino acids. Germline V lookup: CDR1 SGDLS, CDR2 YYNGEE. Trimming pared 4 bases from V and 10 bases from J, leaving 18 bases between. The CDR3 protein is CASSPHPQSEEQFF. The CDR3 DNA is TGTGCCAGCAGCCCGCACCCACAGTCTGAGGAGCAGTTCTTC.

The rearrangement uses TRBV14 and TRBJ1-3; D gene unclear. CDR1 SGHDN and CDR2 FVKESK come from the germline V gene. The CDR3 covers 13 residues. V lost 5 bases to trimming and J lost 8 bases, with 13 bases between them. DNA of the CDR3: TGTGCCAGCAGCTTCGTCCCCGGGGACACCATATATTTT. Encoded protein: CASSFVPGDTIYF.

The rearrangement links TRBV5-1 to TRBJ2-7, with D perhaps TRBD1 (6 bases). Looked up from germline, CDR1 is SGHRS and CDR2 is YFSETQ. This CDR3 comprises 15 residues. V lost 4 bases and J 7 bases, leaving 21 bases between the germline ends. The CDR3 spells CASSPTPVGAGEQYF. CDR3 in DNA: TGCGCCAGCAGCCCTACCCCCGTGGGGGCAGGTGAGCAGTACTTC. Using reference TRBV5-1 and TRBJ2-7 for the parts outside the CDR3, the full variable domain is KAGVTQTPRYLIKTRGQQVTLSCSPISGHRSVSWYQQTPGQGLQFLFEYFSETQRNKGNFPGRFSGRQFSNSRSEMNVSTLELGDSALYLCASSPTPVGAGEQYFGPGTRLTVT.

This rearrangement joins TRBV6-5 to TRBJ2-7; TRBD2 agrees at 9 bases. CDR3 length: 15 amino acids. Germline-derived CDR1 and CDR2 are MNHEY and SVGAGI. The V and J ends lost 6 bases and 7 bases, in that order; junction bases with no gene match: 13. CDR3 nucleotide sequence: TGTGCCAGCAGCCAAACCGGGACTAGCACTTGGGAGCAGTACTTC. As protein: CASSQTGTSTWEQYF.

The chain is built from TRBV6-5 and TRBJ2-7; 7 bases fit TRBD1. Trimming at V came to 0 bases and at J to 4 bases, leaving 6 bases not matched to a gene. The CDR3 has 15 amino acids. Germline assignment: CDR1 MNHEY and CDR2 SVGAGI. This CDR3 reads CASSYSRGGGYEQYF. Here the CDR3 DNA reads TGTGCCAGCAGTTACTCGAGAGGGGGCGGGTACGAGCAGTACTTC.

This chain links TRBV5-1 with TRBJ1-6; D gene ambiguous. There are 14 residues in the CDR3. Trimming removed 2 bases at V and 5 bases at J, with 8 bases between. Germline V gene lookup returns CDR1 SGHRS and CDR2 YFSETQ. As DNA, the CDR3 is TGCGCCAGCAGCTTCCCTCAAAATAATTCACCCCTCCACTTT. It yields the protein CASSFPQNNSPLHF. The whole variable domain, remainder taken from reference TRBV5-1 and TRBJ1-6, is KAGVTQTPRYLIKTRGQQVTLSCSPISGHRSVSWYQQTPGQGLQFLFEYFSETQRNKGNFPGRFSGRQFSNSRSEMNVSTLELGDSALYLCASSFPQNNSPLHFGNGTRLTVT.

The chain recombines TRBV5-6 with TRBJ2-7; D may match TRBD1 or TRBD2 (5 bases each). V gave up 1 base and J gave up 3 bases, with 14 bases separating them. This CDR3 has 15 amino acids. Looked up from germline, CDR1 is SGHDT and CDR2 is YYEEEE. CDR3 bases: TGTGCCAGCAGCTTGTTAGGGACGAAGGTCTACGAGCAGTACTTC. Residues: CASSLLGTKVYEQYF.

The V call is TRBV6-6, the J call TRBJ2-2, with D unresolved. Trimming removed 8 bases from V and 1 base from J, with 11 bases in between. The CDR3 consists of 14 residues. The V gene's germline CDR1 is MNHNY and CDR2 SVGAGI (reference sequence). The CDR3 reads CASLGLENTGELFF. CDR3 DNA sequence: TGTGCCAGCTTAGGTCTGGAGAACACCGGGGAGCTGTTTTTT.

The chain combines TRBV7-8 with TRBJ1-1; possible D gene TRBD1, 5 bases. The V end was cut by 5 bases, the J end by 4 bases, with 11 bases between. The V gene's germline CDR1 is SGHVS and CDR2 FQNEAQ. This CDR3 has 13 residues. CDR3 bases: TGTGCCAGCAGCCCCACGGGGCGCACTGAAGCTTTCTTT. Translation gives CASSPTGRTEAFF.

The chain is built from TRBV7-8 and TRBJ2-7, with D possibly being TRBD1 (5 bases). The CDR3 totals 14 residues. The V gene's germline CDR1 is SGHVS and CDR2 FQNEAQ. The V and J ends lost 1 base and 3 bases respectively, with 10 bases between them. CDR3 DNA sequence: TGTGCCAGCAGCTTAGGAGCAGGGTTCTACGAGCAGTACTTC. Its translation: CASSLGAGFYEQYF.

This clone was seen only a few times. The CDR3 here is CASSAKDSNTEAFF. Written as DNA, the CDR3 is TGTGCCAGCAGCGCCAAGGACAGCAACACTGAAGCTTTCTTT. This rearrangement joins TRBV7-9 to TRBJ1-1, with D possibly matching TRBD1 (6 bases). Germline V gene data show CDR1 as SEHNR and CDR2 as FQNEAQ (reference sequence). The V end lost 5 bases, the J end lost 2 bases, and 12 bases lay between the germline ends. The CDR3 has 14 residues.

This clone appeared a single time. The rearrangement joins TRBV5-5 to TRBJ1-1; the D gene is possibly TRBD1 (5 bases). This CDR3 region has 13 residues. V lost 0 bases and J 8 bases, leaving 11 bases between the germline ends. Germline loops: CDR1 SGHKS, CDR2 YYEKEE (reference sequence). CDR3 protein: CASSLGRTTEAFF. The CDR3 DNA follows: TGTGCCAGCAGCTTGGGTAGGACAACCGAAGCTTTCTTT.